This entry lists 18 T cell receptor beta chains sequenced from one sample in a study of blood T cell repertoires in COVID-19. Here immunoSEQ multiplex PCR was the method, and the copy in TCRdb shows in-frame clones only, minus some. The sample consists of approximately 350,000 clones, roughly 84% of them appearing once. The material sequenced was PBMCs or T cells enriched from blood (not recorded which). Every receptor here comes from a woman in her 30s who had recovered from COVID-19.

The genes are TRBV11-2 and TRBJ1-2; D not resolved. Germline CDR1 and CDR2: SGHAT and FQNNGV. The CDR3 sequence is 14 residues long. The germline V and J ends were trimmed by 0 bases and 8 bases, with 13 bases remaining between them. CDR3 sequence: CASSLDEGSDGYTF. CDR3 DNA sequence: TGTGCCAGCAGCTTAGACGAGGGATCGGACGGCTACACCTTC.

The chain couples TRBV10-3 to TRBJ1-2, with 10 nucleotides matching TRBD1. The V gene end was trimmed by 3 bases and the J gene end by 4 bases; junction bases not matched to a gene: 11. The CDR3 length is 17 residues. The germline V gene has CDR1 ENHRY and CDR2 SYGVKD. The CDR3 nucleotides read TGTGCCATCAGTGATTATTGGACAGGGGGTGTCATCTATGGCTACACCTTC. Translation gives CAISDYWTGGVIYGYTF.

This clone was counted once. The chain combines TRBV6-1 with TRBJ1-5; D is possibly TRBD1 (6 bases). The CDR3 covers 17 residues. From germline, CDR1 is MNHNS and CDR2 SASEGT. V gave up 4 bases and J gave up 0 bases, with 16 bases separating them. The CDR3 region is CASSALRGRYSNQPQHF. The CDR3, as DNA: TGTGCCAGCAGTGCTCTGAGGGGGAGATATAGCAATCAGCCCCAGCATTTT.

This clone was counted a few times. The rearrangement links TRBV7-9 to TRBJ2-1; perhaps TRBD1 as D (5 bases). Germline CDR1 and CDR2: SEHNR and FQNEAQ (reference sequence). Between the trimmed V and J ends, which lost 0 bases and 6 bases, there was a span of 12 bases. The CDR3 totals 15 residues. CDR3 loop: CASSLASLQGNEQFF. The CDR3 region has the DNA TGTGCCAGCAGCTTAGCGTCGCTCCAGGGCAATGAGCAGTTCTTC.

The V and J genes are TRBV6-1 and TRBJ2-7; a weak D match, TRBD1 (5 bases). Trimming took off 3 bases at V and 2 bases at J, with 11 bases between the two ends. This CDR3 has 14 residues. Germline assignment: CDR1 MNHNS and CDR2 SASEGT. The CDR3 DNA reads TGTGCCAGCAGTGAGGGGCAGGCTCCCTACGAGCAGTACTTC. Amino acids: CASSEGQAPYEQYF.

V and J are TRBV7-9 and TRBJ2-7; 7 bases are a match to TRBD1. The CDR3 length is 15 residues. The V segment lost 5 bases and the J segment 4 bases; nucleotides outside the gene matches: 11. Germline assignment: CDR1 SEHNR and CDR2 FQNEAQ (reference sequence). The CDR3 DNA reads TGTGCCAGCAGCGAGCCGACAGGGAATCGTTACGAGCAGTACTTC. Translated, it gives CASSEPTGNRYEQYF.

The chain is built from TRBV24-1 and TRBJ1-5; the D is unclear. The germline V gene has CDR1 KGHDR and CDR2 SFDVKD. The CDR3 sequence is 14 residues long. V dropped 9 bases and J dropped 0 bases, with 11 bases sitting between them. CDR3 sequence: CATEADNSNQPQHF. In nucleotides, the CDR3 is TGTGCCACCGAGGCCGATAATAGCAATCAGCCCCAGCATTTT.

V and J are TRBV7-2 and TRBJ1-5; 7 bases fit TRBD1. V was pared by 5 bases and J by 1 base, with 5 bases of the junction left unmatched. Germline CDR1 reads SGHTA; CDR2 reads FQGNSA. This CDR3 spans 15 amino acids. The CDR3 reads CASSKATGSNQPQHF. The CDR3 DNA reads TGTGCCAGCAGCAAAGCGACAGGGAGCAATCAGCCCCAGCATTTT. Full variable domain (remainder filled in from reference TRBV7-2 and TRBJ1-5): GAGVSQSPSNKVTEKGKDVELRCDPISGHTALYWYRQSLGQGLEFLIYFQGNSAPDKSGLPSDRFSAERTGGSVSTLTIQRTQQEDSAVYLCASSKATGSNQPQHFGDGTRLSIL.

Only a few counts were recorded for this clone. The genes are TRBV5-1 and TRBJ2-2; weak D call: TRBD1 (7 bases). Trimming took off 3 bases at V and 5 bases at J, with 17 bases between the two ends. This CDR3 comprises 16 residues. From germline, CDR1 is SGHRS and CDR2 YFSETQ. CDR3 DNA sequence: TGCGCCAGCAGCTCCAGGGGGGACGAGGGGACCGGGGAGCTGTTTTTT. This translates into CASSSRGDEGTGELFF.

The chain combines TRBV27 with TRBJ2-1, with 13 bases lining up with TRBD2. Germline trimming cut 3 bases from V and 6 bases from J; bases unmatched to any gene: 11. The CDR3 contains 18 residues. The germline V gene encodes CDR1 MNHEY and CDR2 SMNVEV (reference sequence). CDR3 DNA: TGTGCCAGCAGTTTTCTCGGACTAGCGGGAGTCTCGGGCAATGAGCAGTTCTTC. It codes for CASSFLGLAGVSGNEQFF.

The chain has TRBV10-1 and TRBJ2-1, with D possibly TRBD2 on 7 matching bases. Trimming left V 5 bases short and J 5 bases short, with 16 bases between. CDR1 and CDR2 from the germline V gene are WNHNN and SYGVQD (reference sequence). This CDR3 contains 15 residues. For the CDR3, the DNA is TGCGCCAGCAGTAAAGGGGGGGCCCGGGACAATGAGCAGTTCTTC. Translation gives CASSKGGARDNEQFF.

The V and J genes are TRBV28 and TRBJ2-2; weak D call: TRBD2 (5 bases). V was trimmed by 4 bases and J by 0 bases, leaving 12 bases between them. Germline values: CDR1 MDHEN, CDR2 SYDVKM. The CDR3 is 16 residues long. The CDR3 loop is CASSSTDWTNTGELFF. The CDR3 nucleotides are TGTGCCAGCAGTTCGACGGACTGGACGAACACCGGGGAGCTGTTTTTT.

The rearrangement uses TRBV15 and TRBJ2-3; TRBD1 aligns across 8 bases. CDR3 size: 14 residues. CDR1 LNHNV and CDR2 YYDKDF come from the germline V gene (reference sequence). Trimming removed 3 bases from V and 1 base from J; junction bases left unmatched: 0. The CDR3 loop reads CATSRGQGTDTQYF. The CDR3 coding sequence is TGTGCCACCAGCAGGGGACAGGGCACAGATACGCAGTATTTT.

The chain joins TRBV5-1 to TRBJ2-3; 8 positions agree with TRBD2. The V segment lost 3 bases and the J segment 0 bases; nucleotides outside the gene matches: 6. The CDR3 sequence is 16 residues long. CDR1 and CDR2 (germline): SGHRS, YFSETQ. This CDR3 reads CASSSTSGVSTDTQYF. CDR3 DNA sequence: TGCGCCAGCAGCTCCACTAGCGGAGTTAGCACAGATACGCAGTATTTT.

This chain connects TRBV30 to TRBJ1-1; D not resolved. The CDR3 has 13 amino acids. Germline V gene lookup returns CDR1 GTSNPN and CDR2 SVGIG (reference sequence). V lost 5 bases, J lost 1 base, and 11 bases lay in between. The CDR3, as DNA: TGTGCCTGGGGACTAACCCCGAACACTGAAGCTTTCTTT. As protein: CAWGLTPNTEAFF.

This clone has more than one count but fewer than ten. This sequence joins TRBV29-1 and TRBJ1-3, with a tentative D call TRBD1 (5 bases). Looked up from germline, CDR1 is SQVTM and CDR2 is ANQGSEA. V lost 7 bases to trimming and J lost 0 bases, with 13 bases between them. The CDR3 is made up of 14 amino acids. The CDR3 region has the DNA TGCAGCGAATCCGGGACTGCCTCTGGAAACACCATATATTTT. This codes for CSESGTASGNTIYF.

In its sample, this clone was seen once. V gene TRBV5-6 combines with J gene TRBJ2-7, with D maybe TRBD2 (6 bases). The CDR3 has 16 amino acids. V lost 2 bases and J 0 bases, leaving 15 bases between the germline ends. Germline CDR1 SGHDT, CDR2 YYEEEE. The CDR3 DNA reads TGTGCCAGCAGCTTAGTTGTTAGCGGTTACTCCTACGAGCAGTACTTC. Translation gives CASSLVVSGYSYEQYF.

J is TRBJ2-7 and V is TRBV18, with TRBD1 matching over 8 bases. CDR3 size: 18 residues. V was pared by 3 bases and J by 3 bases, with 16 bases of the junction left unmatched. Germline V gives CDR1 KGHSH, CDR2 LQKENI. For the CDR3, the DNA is TGTGCCAGCTCACCGAGTCCCGGGACAGGTTTGGGTTTCTACGAGCAGTACTTC. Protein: CASSPSPGTGLGFYEQYF.